This T cell receptor beta chain came from a study of blood T cell repertoires in COVID-19. Whole-study context: Before being deemed recovered, Cohort 3 donors had two negative PCRs, clearance, or symptom resolution. Samples taken during acute and convalescent COVID-19 were collected in the United States, Italy and Spain.

The CDR3 totals 14 residues. Germline-derived CDR1 and CDR2 are SGHKS and YYEKEE (reference sequence). With 1 base removed from V and 0 bases from J, the gap between germline ends came to 8 bases. Enrolled through a virtual design, the participants were between 18 and 89 years of age and came from 24 US areas. Clinical histories supplied by participants themselves formed the basis of cohort assignment. Produced via immunoSEQ multiplex PCR; TCRdb's table is partial and in-frame only. The profile shows under 400,000 clones, about 87% of them singletons. The chain uses TRBV5-5 and TRBJ2-7; D call uncertain. Sequenced: PBMCs or T cells enriched from blood (not recorded which). The TCR was taken from a man in his forties in a cohort exposed to, infected with or recovered from COVID-19 (not recorded which). Here the CDR3 reads CASSLIGFSYEQYF. The CDR3 coding sequence is TGTGCCAGCAGCTTGATCGGGTTCTCCTACGAGCAGTACTTC.